This entry lists 30 T cell receptor beta chains sequenced from one sample in a study of T cells in Graves' hyperthyroidism and ophthalmopathy. What was amplified from RNA transcripts were TCR beta CDR3 regions. First-round RT-PCR targeting the TCR CDR3 was performed with the HTBI primer set. TCRdb used MiXCR to reprocess the multiplex PCR reads, holding one entry per CDR3 protein. The sample has approximately 370,000 distinct CDR3 sequences, approximately 18% seen once. Source material: blood. The receptors here all came from a woman in her twenties or thirties with Graves' hyperthyroidism that later progressed to Graves' ophthalmopathy.

In this sample, this clonotype turned up many times. The chain couples TRBV28 to TRBJ2-5; 7 positions match TRBD1. The V gene end was trimmed by 4 bases and the J gene end by 5 bases; junction bases not matched to a gene: 16. This CDR3 is 17 amino acids long. The germline V gene has CDR1 MDHEN and CDR2 SYDVKM. CDR3 DNA sequence: TGTGCCAGCAGTTCCCATACCCAGGGGGTAGATAGGGAGACCCAGTACTTC. This codes for CASSSHTQGVDRETQYF.

Many counts were recorded for this clonotype. V usage is TRBV28 and J usage is TRBJ1-5, with D possibly TRBD1 on 6 matching bases. The germline CDR1 and CDR2 sequences are MDHEN and SYDVKM. The V end was cut by 6 bases, the J end by 9 bases, with 21 bases between. This CDR3 is built from 15 residues. This CDR3 reads CASSHTGTVFPPQHF. CDR3 in DNA: TGTGCCAGCAGCCATACAGGGACTGTATTTCCGCCCCAGCATTTT.

This clonotype came up many times. V gene TRBV6-2 or TRBV6-3 combines with J gene TRBJ2-1; TRBD1 might be the D (5 bases). CDR1 and CDR2 from the germline V gene are MNHEY and SVGEGT. This CDR3 is 14 amino acids long. V lost 6 bases and J 1 base, leaving 10 bases between the germline ends. The CDR3 region has the DNA TGTGCCAGCAGCTCATCAGGGTCCTACAATGAGCAGTTCTTC. Its protein product is CASSSSGSYNEQFF.

This clonotype was found many times. The V and J genes are TRBV5-6 and TRBJ1-1, with 7 bases matching TRBD1. The CDR3 runs to 15 residues. Trimming at V came to 7 bases and at J to 0 bases, leaving 9 bases not matched to a gene. Germline CDR1 is SGHDT and CDR2 is YYEEEE. The CDR3 spells CASGFPRGMNTEAFF. As DNA, the CDR3 is TGTGCCAGCGGATTTCCCAGGGGGATGAACACTGAAGCTTTCTTT.

Comments on this clonotype: This may be a read error, as it is one base from a much larger clone. The chain joins TRBV10-3 to TRBJ2-2, with 7 bases matching TRBD1. Germline CDR1 ENHRY, CDR2 SYGVKD. This CDR3 is 15 amino acids long. The CDR3: CAISPGTVSTGELSF. CDR3 sequence (DNA): TGTGCCATCAGTCCAGGGACAGTATCCACCGGGGAGCTGTCTTTT.

At least ten counts were recorded for this clonotype. V and J are TRBV5-1 and TRBJ1-2; TRBD1 matches at 7 bases. Germline V gene data show CDR1 as SGHRS and CDR2 as YFSETQ. The CDR3 is 14 residues long. V dropped 3 bases and J dropped 0; count of bases not matched to a gene: 2. CDR3 nucleotides: TGCGCCAGCAGCTGGACAGGAGCTAACTATGGCTACACCTTC. As protein: CASSWTGANYGYTF.

This clonotype was detected ten times or more. The V gene is TRBV5-6, the J gene TRBJ2-7, with 10 positions matching TRBD2. Unmatched junction bases numbered 4, after V lost 4 bases and J lost 3 bases. Germline assignment: CDR1 SGHDT and CDR2 YYEEEE. This CDR3 comprises 14 residues. Written as DNA, the CDR3 is TGTGCCAGCAGCCCCGGGACTAGCGTCTACGAGCAGTACTTC. It is translated as CASSPGTSVYEQYF.

This clonotype was picked up a small number of times. The chain links TRBV20-1 to TRBJ2-3; no clear D. Germline V lookup: CDR1 DFQATT, CDR2 SNEGSKA (reference sequence). The CDR3 has 13 amino acids. In DNA, the CDR3 is TGCAGCTTAACATCCGAAAGCACAGATACGCAGTATTTT. This encodes CSLTSESTDTQYF.

This clonotype showed up many times. The gene calls are TRBV11-2 and TRBJ1-2; D ambiguous. The germline gives CDR1 SGHAT, CDR2 FQNNGV. This CDR3 region has 11 residues. V lost 5 bases to trimming and J lost 12 bases, with 13 bases between them. The CDR3 sequence is CASSLFRRHTF. CDR3 sequence (DNA): TGTGCCAGCAGCCTCTTCCGGCGGCACACCTTC.

This clonotype was detected many times. V usage is TRBV6-1 and J usage is TRBJ1-6, with D uncertain. This CDR3 comprises 15 residues. Germline assignment: CDR1 MNHNS and CDR2 SASEGT. V lost 7 bases and J 7 bases, leaving 17 bases between the germline ends. CDR3 residues: CASTSEETTNSPLHF. CDR3 sequence (DNA): TGTGCCAGCACCTCGGAGGAGACGACGAATTCACCCCTCCACTTT.

In this sample, this clonotype turned up many times. This rearrangement joins TRBV29-1 to TRBJ2-1; 9 nucleotides match TRBD2. V lost 5 bases to trimming and J lost 8 bases; unmatched junction nucleotides: 13. The CDR3 has 15 residues. CDR1 and CDR2 from the germline V gene are SQVTM and ANQGSEA. Here the CDR3 reads CSVPWREGSGDEQFF. The CDR3 DNA sequence: TGCAGCGTTCCTTGGCGGGAGGGATCGGGCGATGAGCAGTTCTTC.

This clonotype was counted ten times or more. This chain joins TRBV12-3 or TRBV12-4 and TRBJ2-7, with D hard to call. This CDR3 is 17 amino acids long. V was clipped by 5 bases and J by 0 bases, with 20 bases between them. CDR3 DNA sequence: TGTGCCAGCAGTCCCACTAATGGGAACCTTAACTCCTACGAGCAGTACTTC. Translated: CASSPTNGNLNSYEQYF.

This clonotype was recorded many times. The chain carries TRBV4-1 and TRBJ2-5; perhaps TRBD1 as D (6 bases). From germline, CDR1 is MGHRA and CDR2 YSYEKL. There are 16 residues in the CDR3. V shed 2 bases and J shed 4 bases, with 17 bases lying between them. CDR3 amino acids: CASSQLIVQGRETQYF. DNA of the CDR3: TGCGCCAGCAGCCAATTGATCGTTCAGGGGCGAGAGACCCAGTACTTC.

This clonotype showed up many times. The gene calls are TRBV20-1 and TRBJ2-1, with a tentative D call TRBD2 (6 bases). Germline CDR1 reads DFQATT; CDR2 reads SNEGSKA (reference sequence). The CDR3 contains 14 residues. Trimming removed 6 bases at V and 5 bases at J, with 17 bases between. The CDR3 is CSAPREVLHNEQFF. CDR3 bases: TGCAGTGCACCGAGGGAGGTCCTACACAATGAGCAGTTCTTC.

The chain combines TRBV11-2 with TRBJ2-1, with TRBD2 identical over 11 bases. Germline-derived CDR1 and CDR2 are SGHAT and FQNNGV. The V gene end was trimmed by 5 bases and the J gene end by 2 bases; junction bases not matched to a gene: 14. The CDR3 sequence is 19 residues long. The CDR3 protein is CASSPHPVTSGGAYNEQFF. CDR3 bases: TGTGCCAGCAGCCCCCACCCCGTTACTAGCGGGGGTGCCTACAATGAGCAGTTCTTC.

This clonotype was detected many times. The rearrangement uses TRBV7-8 and TRBJ2-1; TRBD2 agrees at 9 bases. Trimming removed 1 base from V and 8 bases from J; junction bases left unmatched: 9. Germline-derived CDR1 and CDR2 are SGHVS and FQNEAQ. This CDR3 is 16 amino acids long. The CDR3 reads CASSLVRNLAGYEQFF. For the CDR3, the DNA is TGTGCCAGCAGCTTAGTTCGGAATCTAGCGGGGTATGAGCAGTTCTTC.

This clonotype occurred a few times. The genes are TRBV6-5 and TRBJ1-2, with 9 bases aligning to TRBD1. This CDR3 comprises 15 residues. The V segment lost 2 bases and the J segment 8 bases; nucleotides outside the gene matches: 9. Germline CDR1 reads MNHEY; CDR2 reads SVGAGI. The CDR3 reads CASSYEGQGGKGYTF. The CDR3 nucleotides read TGTGCCAGCAGTTACGAGGGACAGGGCGGAAAGGGCTACACCTTC.

This clonotype was observed many times. The chain joins TRBV3-1 to TRBJ1-1; TRBD1 matches 7 bases. Unmatched junction bases numbered 7, after V lost 3 bases and J lost 0 bases. This CDR3 has 16 amino acids. CDR1 LGHDT and CDR2 YNNKEL come from the germline V gene (reference sequence). The CDR3 DNA reads as TGTGCCAGCAGCCATGCGGGACAGACACTGAACACTGAAGCTTTCTTT. Encoded protein: CASSHAGQTLNTEAFF.

The chain is built from TRBV10-3 and TRBJ1-1, with TRBD1 as a possible D gene (6 bases). Germline V CDR1 and CDR2: ENHRY, SYGVKD. V was cut by 9 bases and J by 3 bases, with 14 bases left in between. The CDR3 consists of 13 residues. CDR3 bases: TGTGCCATAGGACAGCACCTGGACACTGAAGCTTTCTTT. It codes for CAIGQHLDTEAFF.

This clonotype was detected ten times or more. This chain joins TRBV2 and TRBJ2-1; TRBD1 matches 9 bases. J was trimmed by 2 bases and V by 6 bases; bases with no gene match: 2. Germline V gene sequence: CDR1 SNHLY, CDR2 FYNNEI. This CDR3 region has 14 residues. The CDR3 DNA is TGTGCCAGCAGACAGGGGGCTGCCTACAATGAGCAGTTCTTC. Protein sequence: CASRQGAAYNEQFF. The variable domain in full, with the rest retrieved from reference TRBV2 and TRBJ2-1, is EPEVTQTPSHQVTQMGQEVILRCVPISNHLYFYWYRQILGQKVEFLVSFYNNEISEKSEIFDDQFSVERPDGSNFTLKIRSTKLEDSAMYFCASRQGAAYNEQFFGPGTRLTVL.

The V call is TRBV3-1, the J call TRBJ2-5; possible D gene TRBD1, 7 bases. The germline V gene has CDR1 LGHDT and CDR2 YNNKEL (reference sequence). The CDR3 totals 14 residues. Trimming stripped 3 bases from V and 4 bases from J, with 12 bases between. CDR3 DNA: TGTGCCAGCAGCCAGTTTCAGGGGGGAGAGACCCAGTACTTC. Its translation: CASSQFQGGETQYF.

This clonotype was detected only a few times. V gene TRBV20-1 combines with J gene TRBJ2-3; 8 nucleotides align to TRBD2. Germline loops: CDR1 DFQATT, CDR2 SNEGSKA (reference sequence). The CDR3 consists of 15 residues. The V gene end was trimmed by 3 bases and the J gene end by 1 base; junction bases not matched to a gene: 6. CDR3 bases: TGCAGTGCTAGCTCGGGAGGGCCGGGCACAGATACGCAGTATTTT. Its translation: CSASSGGPGTDTQYF.

This clonotype was seen a handful of times. The rearrangement joins TRBV12-3 or TRBV12-4 to TRBJ1-1; 7 nucleotides line up with TRBD1. V lost 3 bases, J lost 8 bases, and 6 bases stayed unmatched. This CDR3 has 13 residues. The CDR3 DNA follows: TGTGCCAGCAGTTTCAGGGGGAAGGTCGAAGCTTTCTTT. Its translation: CASSFRGKVEAFF.

This clonotype has ten or more counts. The chain has TRBV2 and TRBJ1-2, with D tentatively TRBD1 (5 bases). There are 14 residues in the CDR3. With 1 base removed from V and 1 base from J, the gap between germline ends came to 7 bases. Germline lookup yields CDR1 SNHLY and CDR2 FYNNEI. CDR3 sequence (DNA): TGTGCCAGCAGTGAAGGGGGGTTTAACTATGGCTACACCTTC. Translated: CASSEGGFNYGYTF.

The J gene is TRBJ2-1, the V gene TRBV6-5; TRBD2 agrees at 9 bases. V lost 4 bases and J lost 7; bases outside the gene matches: 17. Germline V lookup: CDR1 MNHEY, CDR2 SVGAGI. This CDR3 has 18 amino acids. The CDR3 reads CASSSRYPLSGSRNEQFF. As DNA, the CDR3 is TGTGCCAGCAGTTCACGTTACCCCCTTAGCGGGAGTCGGAATGAGCAGTTCTTC.

This clonotype was observed a few times. The genes are TRBV28 and TRBJ1-3; the D gene is possibly TRBD1 (6 bases). Per the germline V gene, CDR1 is MDHEN and CDR2 is SYDVKM. V lost 1 base to trimming and J lost 2 bases, with 9 bases between them. There are 15 residues in the CDR3. The CDR3 is CASSLSYRAGNTIYF. The CDR3 nucleotides are TGTGCCAGCAGTTTATCATACAGGGCTGGAAACACCATATATTTT. The complete variable domain, with remaining parts taken from reference TRBV28 and TRBJ1-3, reads DVKVTQSSRYLVKRTGEKVFLECVQDMDHENMFWYRQDPGLGLRLIYFSYDVKMKEKGDIPEGYSVSREKKERFSLILESASTNQTSMYLCASSLSYRAGNTIYFGEGSWLTVV.

This clonotype was seen many times. The gene calls are TRBV29-1 and TRBJ2-7; D possibly corresponds to TRBD1 (6 bases). This CDR3 has 15 residues. V lost 4 bases to trimming and J lost 0 bases, with 16 bases between them. The germline gives CDR1 SQVTM, CDR2 ANQGSEA. The CDR3 DNA follows: TGCAGCGTTGGTCCCCTACGGGACAACTCCTACGAGCAGTACTTC. Amino acid sequence: CSVGPLRDNSYEQYF.

This clonotype was observed many times. The chain carries TRBV4-1 and TRBJ1-1; perhaps TRBD1 as D (5 bases). The V gene's germline CDR1 is MGHRA and CDR2 YSYEKL. This CDR3 has 15 amino acids. V gave up 4 bases and J gave up 9 bases, with 21 bases separating them. The CDR3 region is CASSPPPPGEGQAFF. The CDR3 nucleotides are TGCGCCAGCAGCCCTCCCCCCCCCGGGGAGGGGCAAGCTTTCTTT.

The table lists this clonotype with many counts. V is TRBV2 and J is TRBJ2-5; TRBD1 matches 11 bases. This CDR3 spans 15 amino acids. Germline lookup yields CDR1 SNHLY and CDR2 FYNNEI. V trimming: 6 bases; J trimming: 4 bases; junction bases outside the gene matches: 7. CDR3 residues: CASSPGQGAGETQYF. The CDR3 DNA follows: TGTGCCAGCAGCCCCGGACAGGGGGCGGGAGAGACCCAGTACTTC. Based on the CDR3 plus reference TRBV2 and TRBJ2-5, the full variable domain is EPEVTQTPSHQVTQMGQEVILRCVPISNHLYFYWYRQILGQKVEFLVSFYNNEISEKSEIFDDQFSVERPDGSNFTLKIRSTKLEDSAMYFCASSPGQGAGETQYFGPGTRLLVL.

This clonotype was recorded at least ten times. The V and J genes are TRBV7-6 and TRBJ2-7; TRBD1 agrees at 9 bases. Germline assignment: CDR1 SGHVS and CDR2 FNYEAQ. CDR3 size: 14 residues. Trimming took 2 bases from V and 4 from J; bases not matched to a gene: 3. CDR3 sequence: CASSLLQGAYEQYF. The CDR3 coding sequence is TGTGCCAGCAGCTTACTACAGGGGGCGTACGAGCAGTACTTC.